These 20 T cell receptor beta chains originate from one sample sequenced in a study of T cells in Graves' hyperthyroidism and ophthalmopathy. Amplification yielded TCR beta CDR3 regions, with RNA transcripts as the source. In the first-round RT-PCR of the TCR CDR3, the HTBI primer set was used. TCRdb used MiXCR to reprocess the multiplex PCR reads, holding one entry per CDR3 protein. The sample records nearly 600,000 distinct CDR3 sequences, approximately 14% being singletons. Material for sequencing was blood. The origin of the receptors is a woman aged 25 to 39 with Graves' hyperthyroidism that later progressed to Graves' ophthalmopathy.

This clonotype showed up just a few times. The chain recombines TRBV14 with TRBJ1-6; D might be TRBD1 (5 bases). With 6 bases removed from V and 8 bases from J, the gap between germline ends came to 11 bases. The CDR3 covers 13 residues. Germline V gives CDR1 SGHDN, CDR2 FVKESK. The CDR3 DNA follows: TGTGCCAGCAGGGGGGACGGTGATTCACCCCTCCACTTT. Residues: CASRGDGDSPLHF.

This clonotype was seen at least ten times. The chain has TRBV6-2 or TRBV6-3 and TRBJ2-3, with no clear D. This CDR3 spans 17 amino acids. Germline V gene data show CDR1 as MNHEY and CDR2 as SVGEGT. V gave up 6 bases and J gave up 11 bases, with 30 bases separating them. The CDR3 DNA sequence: TGTGCCAGCAGCTACCTCTCCGGGCCGCTGAGTGGCTCGAGGCAGTATTTT. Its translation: CASSYLSGPLSGSRQYF.

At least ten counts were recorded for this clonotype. The CDR3 coding sequence is TGCAGTGCTGGGAGCGGGAGCTCCTACGAGCAGTACTTC. Protein sequence: CSAGSGSSYEQYF. The rearrangement links TRBV20-1 to TRBJ2-7, with 8 nucleotides matching TRBD2. Germline values: CDR1 DFQATT, CDR2 SNEGSKA (reference sequence). Unmatched junction bases numbered 3, after V lost 5 bases and J lost 0 bases. The CDR3 has 13 residues.

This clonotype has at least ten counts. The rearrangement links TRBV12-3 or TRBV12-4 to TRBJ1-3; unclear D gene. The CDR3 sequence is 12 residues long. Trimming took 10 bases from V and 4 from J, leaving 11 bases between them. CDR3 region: CAISERGNTIYF. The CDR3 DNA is TGTGCCATCTCCGAGCGGGGAAACACCATATATTTT.

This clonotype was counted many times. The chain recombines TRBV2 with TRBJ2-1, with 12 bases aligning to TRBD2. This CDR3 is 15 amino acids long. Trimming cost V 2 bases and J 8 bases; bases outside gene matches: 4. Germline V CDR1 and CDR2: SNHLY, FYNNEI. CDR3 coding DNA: TGTGCCAGCAGTGAAAACCTAGCGGGAGGGGATGAGCAGTTCTTC. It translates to CASSENLAGGDEQFF.

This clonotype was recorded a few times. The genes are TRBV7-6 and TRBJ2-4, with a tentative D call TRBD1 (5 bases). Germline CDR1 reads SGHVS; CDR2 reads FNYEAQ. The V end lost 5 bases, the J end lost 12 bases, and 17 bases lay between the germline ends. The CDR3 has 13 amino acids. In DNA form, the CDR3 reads TGTGCCAGCAGCCAAGTTGACAGTCCGACTCAGTACTTC. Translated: CASSQVDSPTQYF.

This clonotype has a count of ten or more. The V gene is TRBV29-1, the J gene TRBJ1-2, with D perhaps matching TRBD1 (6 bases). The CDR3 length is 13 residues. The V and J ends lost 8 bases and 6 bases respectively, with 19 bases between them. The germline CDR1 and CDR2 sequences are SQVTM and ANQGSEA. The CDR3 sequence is CSLWGGLKNGYTF. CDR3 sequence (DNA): TGCAGCCTATGGGGGGGCCTCAAGAATGGCTACACCTTC.

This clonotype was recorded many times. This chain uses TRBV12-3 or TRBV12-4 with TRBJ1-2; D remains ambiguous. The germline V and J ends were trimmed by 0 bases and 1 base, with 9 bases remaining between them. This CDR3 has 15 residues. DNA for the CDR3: TGTGCCAGCAGTTTAGCGCTTGAGTTTAACTATGGCTACACCTTC. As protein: CASSLALEFNYGYTF.

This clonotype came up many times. The chain's CDR3 is CAISISRDRTNEKLFF. The CDR3, as DNA: TGTGCCATCAGCATTTCCCGGGACAGGACTAATGAAAAACTGTTTTTT. V and J are TRBV10-3 and TRBJ1-4; 8 bases agree with TRBD1. Losses at the gene ends were 6 bases for V and 2 bases for J; bases not matched to a gene: 8. Per the germline V gene, CDR1 is ENHRY and CDR2 is SYGVKD. The length of the CDR3 is 16 residues.

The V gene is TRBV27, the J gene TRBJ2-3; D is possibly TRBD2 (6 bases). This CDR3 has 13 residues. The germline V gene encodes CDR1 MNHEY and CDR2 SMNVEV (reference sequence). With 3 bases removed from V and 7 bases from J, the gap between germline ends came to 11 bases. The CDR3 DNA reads TGTGCCAGCAGTTTCTCGGGACTCTATACGCAGTATTTT. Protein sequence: CASSFSGLYTQYF.

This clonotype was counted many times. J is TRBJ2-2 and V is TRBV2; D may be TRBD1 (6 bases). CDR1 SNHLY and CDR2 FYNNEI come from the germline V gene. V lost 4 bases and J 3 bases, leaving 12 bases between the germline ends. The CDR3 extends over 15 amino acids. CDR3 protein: CASSVNRADTGELFF. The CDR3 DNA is TGTGCCAGCAGTGTTAACAGGGCCGACACCGGGGAGCTGTTTTTT.

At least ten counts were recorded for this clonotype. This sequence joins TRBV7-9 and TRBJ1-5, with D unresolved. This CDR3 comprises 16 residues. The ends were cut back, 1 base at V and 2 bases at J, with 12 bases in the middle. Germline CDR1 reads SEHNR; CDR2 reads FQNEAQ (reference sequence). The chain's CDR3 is CASSLVSGSGNQPQHF. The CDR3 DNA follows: TGTGCCAGCAGCTTAGTTTCTGGGTCGGGCAATCAGCCCCAGCATTTT. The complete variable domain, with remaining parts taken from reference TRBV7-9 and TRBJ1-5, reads DTGVSQNPRHKITKRGQNVTFRCDPISEHNRLYWYRQTLGQGPEFLTYFQNEAQLEKSRLLSDRFSAERPKGSFSTLEIQRTEQGDSAMYLCASSLVSGSGNQPQHFGDGTRLSIL.

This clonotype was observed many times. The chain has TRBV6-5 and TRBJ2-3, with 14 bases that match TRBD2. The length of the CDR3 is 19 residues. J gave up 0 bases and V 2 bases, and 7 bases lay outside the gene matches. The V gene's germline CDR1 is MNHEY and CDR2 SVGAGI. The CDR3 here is CASSYLRLAGGPSTDTQYF. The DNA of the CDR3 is TGTGCCAGCAGTTACCTCCGACTAGCGGGAGGGCCTAGCACAGATACGCAGTATTTT.

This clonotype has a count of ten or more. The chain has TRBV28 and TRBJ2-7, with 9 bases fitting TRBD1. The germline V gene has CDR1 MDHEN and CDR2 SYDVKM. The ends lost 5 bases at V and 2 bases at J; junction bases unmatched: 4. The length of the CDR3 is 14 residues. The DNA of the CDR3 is TGTGCCAGCAGTCGGACAGGGGACACCTACGAGCAGTACTTC. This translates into CASSRTGDTYEQYF.

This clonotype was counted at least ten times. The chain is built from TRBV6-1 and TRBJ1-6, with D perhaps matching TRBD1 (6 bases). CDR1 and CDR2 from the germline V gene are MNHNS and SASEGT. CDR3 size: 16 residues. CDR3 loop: CAIGGGTSSYNSPLHF. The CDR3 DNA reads TGTGCGATCGGGGGGGGGACAAGCTCCTATAATTCACCCCTCCACTTT.

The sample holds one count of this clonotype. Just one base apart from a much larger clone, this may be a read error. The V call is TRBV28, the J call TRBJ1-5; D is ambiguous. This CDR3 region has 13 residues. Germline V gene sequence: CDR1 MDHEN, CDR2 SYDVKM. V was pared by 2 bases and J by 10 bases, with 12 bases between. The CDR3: CASSLGSDHPQHF. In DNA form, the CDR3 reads TGTGCCAGCAGTTTAGGGTCCGACCACCCCCAGCATTTT.

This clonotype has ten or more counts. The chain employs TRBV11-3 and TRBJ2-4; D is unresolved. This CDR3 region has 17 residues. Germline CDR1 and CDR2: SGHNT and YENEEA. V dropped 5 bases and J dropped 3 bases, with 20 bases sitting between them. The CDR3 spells CASSPRALLIGKNIQYF. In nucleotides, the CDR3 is TGTGCCAGCAGCCCTCGCGCCCTACTTATAGGCAAAAACATTCAGTACTTC.

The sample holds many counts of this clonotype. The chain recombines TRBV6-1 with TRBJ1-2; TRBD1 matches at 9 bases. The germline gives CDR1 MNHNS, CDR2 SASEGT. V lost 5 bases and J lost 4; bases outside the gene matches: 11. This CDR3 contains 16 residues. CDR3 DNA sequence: TGTGCCAGCAGTAAGGGGACAGGGCCTTTTTCCTATGGCTACACCTTC. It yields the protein CASSKGTGPFSYGYTF.

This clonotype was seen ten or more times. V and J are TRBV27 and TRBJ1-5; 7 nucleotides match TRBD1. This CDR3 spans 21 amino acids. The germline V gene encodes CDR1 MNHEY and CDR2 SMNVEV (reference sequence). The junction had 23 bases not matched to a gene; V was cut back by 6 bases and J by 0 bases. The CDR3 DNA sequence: TGTGCCAGCAGCCATATGAAACAGGGGAAATTGGACTTTTATAGCAATCAGCCCCAGCATTTT. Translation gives CASSHMKQGKLDFYSNQPQHF.

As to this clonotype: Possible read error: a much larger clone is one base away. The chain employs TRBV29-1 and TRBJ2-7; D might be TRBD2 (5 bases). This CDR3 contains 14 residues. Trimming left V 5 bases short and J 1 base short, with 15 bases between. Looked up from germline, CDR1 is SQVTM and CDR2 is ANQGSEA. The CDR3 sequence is CSVRPLGLSYEQYF. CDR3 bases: TGCAGCGTTCGTCCACTAGGTCTATCCTACGAGCAGTACTTC.